Listed below are T cell receptor beta chains from one sample, sequenced in a study of response to subunit inactivated influenza vaccine. A single record per CDR3 protein comes from TCRdb applying MiXCR to the RT-PCR reads. Of over 750,000 distinct CDR3 sequences in the sample, about 20% are singletons; the top ten hold 10%. The specimen was PBMCs from blood, collected around 5 days after vaccination. The source of these receptors is a man aged 50 to 60 who received an inactivated influenza vaccine. Both conserved end residues are part of each CDR3. The order of the fields is D gene, V gene, clone size, J gene, CDR3 protein, CDR3 DNA. A D gene is named only where the DNA matches it firmly. Not all rows give a size; the values are once, few, many and, for expanded clones, a class.

D gene: NA; V gene: TRBV20-1; clone size: few; J gene: TRBJ2-7; CDR3 protein: CSAPTEGPGYEQYF; CDR3 DNA: TGCAGTGCGCCTACGGAGGGACCAGGGTACGAGCAGTACTTC
D gene: NA; V gene: TRBV5-1; clone size: NA; J gene: TRBJ2-1; CDR3 protein: CASSVGGVGDEQFF; CDR3 DNA: TGCGCCAGCAGCGTAGGGGGGGTCGGGGACGAGCAGTTCTTC
D gene: NA; V gene: TRBV5-1; clone size: NA; J gene: TRBJ2-3; CDR3 protein: CASSFFREGHTQYF; CDR3 DNA: TGCGCCAGCAGCTTTTTCCGGGAAGGGCATACGCAGTATTTT
D gene: NA; V gene: TRBV12-3/TRBV12-4; clone size: NA; J gene: TRBJ2-5; CDR3 protein: CASSLEGEQETQYF; CDR3 DNA: TGTGCCAGCAGTTTAGAGGGCGAGCAAGAGACCCAGTACTTC
D gene: NA; V gene: TRBV29-1; clone size: few; J gene: TRBJ2-3; CDR3 protein: CSVVQQGRTDTQYF; CDR3 DNA: TGCAGCGTTGTCCAGCAGGGACGCACAGATACGCAGTATTTT
D gene: NA; V gene: TRBV12-3/TRBV12-4; clone size: many; J gene: TRBJ2-3; CDR3 protein: CASSPQSSSDTQYF; CDR3 DNA: TGTGCCAGCAGCCCCCAAAGTAGCTCAGATACGCAGTATTTT
D gene: TRBD2; V gene: TRBV6-1; clone size: few; J gene: TRBJ2-1; CDR3 protein: CASSERAGGVDEQFF; CDR3 DNA: TGTGCCAGCAGTGAAAGGGCGGGGGGGGTTGATGAGCAGTTCTTC
D gene: TRBD2; V gene: TRBV5-6; clone size: NA; J gene: TRBJ2-1; CDR3 protein: CASCKREGLYEQFF; CDR3 DNA: TGTGCCAGCTGTAAGCGGGAGGGCCTCTATGAGCAGTTCTTC
D gene: NA; V gene: TRBV10-3; clone size: NA; J gene: TRBJ2-1; CDR3 protein: CAIAGRQGGNEQFF; CDR3 DNA: TGTGCCATCGCAGGTCGACAGGGAGGCAATGAGCAGTTCTTC
D gene: NA; V gene: TRBV7-2; clone size: NA; J gene: TRBJ1-2; CDR3 protein: CASSLPGASYGYTF; CDR3 DNA: TGTGCCAGCAGCTTACCGGGGGCTTCTTACGGCTACACCTTC
D gene: TRBD2; V gene: TRBV6-2/TRBV6-3; clone size: NA; J gene: TRBJ2-5; CDR3 protein: CASNPGGVDLETQYF; CDR3 DNA: TGTGCCAGCAACCCGGGAGGGGTCGACCTTGAGACCCAGTACTTC
D gene: NA; V gene: TRBV5-1; clone size: NA; J gene: TRBJ1-1; CDR3 protein: CASSLDRATEAFF; CDR3 DNA: TGCGCCAGCAGCTTGGACAGGGCTACTGAAGCTTTCTTT
D gene: NA; V gene: TRBV3-1; clone size: NA; J gene: TRBJ1-6; CDR3 protein: CASSQFTPEGPLHF; CDR3 DNA: TGTGCCAGCAGCCAATTTACGCCCGAGGGACCCCTCCACTTT
D gene: TRBD1; V gene: TRBV10-3; clone size: NA; J gene: TRBJ2-2; CDR3 protein: CAITPGGTDTGELFF; CDR3 DNA: TGTGCCATTACGCCAGGGGGTACGGACACCGGGGAGCTGTTTTTT
D gene: TRBD2; V gene: TRBV6-1; clone size: NA; J gene: TRBJ2-1; CDR3 protein: CASSHGTSGANEQFF; CDR3 DNA: TGTGCCAGCAGCCATGGGACTAGCGGGGCCAATGAGCAGTTCTTC
D gene: NA; V gene: TRBV5-1; clone size: once; J gene: TRBJ2-2; CDR3 protein: CASSVTSGGAGELFF; CDR3 DNA: TGCGCCAGCAGCGTCACGTCTGGGGGTGCCGGGGAGCTGTTTTTT
D gene: NA; V gene: TRBV28; clone size: NA; J gene: TRBJ1-1; CDR3 protein: CASSFFAGRNTEAFF; CDR3 DNA: TGTGCCAGCAGTTTTTTCGCAGGGAGGAACACTGAAGCTTTCTTT
D gene: NA; V gene: TRBV20-1; clone size: NA; J gene: TRBJ2-7; CDR3 protein: CSATPYEYEQYF; CDR3 DNA: TGCAGTGCTACCCCCTATGAATACGAGCAGTACTTC
D gene: NA; V gene: TRBV15; clone size: NA; J gene: TRBJ1-5; CDR3 protein: CATSRGLSSNQPQHF; CDR3 DNA: TGTGCCACCAGTAGGGGACTTTCTAGCAATCAGCCCCAGCATTTT
D gene: NA; V gene: TRBV5-1; clone size: few; J gene: TRBJ2-1; CDR3 protein: CASSKTSPAYNEQFF; CDR3 DNA: TGCGCCAGCAGCAAGACTAGTCCCGCCTACAATGAGCAGTTCTTC
D gene: TRBD1; V gene: TRBV5-5; clone size: few; J gene: TRBJ2-2; CDR3 protein: CASSLGGTGYTGELFF; CDR3 DNA: TGTGCCAGCAGCTTGGGGGGGACAGGGTACACCGGGGAGCTGTTTTTT
D gene: TRBD1; V gene: TRBV10-3; clone size: few; J gene: TRBJ1-3; CDR3 protein: CAISEGRQGASGNTIYF; CDR3 DNA: TGTGCCATCAGTGAGGGGCGGCAGGGGGCATCTGGAAACACCATATATTTT
D gene: TRBD2; V gene: TRBV6-2/TRBV6-3; clone size: few; J gene: TRBJ2-3; CDR3 protein: CASSPKTSGRATDTQYF; CDR3 DNA: TGTGCCAGCAGTCCCAAGACTAGCGGCCGGGCTACAGATACGCAGTATTTT
D gene: TRBD1; V gene: TRBV10-2; clone size: NA; J gene: TRBJ2-7; CDR3 protein: CASRIGQGTSYEQYF; CDR3 DNA: TGCGCCAGCAGGATAGGACAGGGAACCTCCTACGAGCAGTACTTC
D gene: TRBD1; V gene: TRBV20-1; clone size: NA; J gene: TRBJ1-5; CDR3 protein: CSASRGLDQPQHF; CDR3 DNA: TGCAGTGCTAGTAGGGGGCTGGATCAGCCCCAGCATTTT
D gene: TRBD2; V gene: TRBV7-9; clone size: NA; J gene: TRBJ2-7; CDR3 protein: CASSSRVGLASYEQYF; CDR3 DNA: TGTGCCAGCAGCTCCCGGGTGGGACTAGCCAGCTACGAGCAGTACTTC
D gene: NA; V gene: TRBV4-3; clone size: NA; J gene: TRBJ2-5; CDR3 protein: CASSQASSSSMGRETQYF; CDR3 DNA: TGCGCCAGCAGCCAAGCCAGTTCGAGTAGTATGGGACGGGAGACCCAGTACTTC
D gene: TRBD1; V gene: TRBV7-2; clone size: few; J gene: TRBJ1-2; CDR3 protein: CASSSTGGDAYGYTF; CDR3 DNA: TGTGCCAGCAGCAGTACAGGGGGGGACGCCTATGGCTACACCTTC
D gene: NA; V gene: TRBV7-2; clone size: once; J gene: TRBJ2-1; CDR3 protein: CASSKELMSSYNEQFF; CDR3 DNA: TGTGCCAGCAGCAAAGAGCTGATGAGCTCCTACAATGAGCAGTTCTTC
D gene: TRBD1; V gene: TRBV2; clone size: NA; J gene: TRBJ2-1; CDR3 protein: CASRMDRADEQFF; CDR3 DNA: TGTGCCAGCAGGATGGACAGGGCCGATGAGCAGTTCTTC
D gene: NA; V gene: TRBV20-1; clone size: few; J gene: TRBJ2-1; CDR3 protein: CSAIGFTAYNEQFF; CDR3 DNA: TGCAGTGCTATCGGCTTTACAGCCTACAATGAGCAGTTCTTC
D gene: TRBD2; V gene: TRBV7-2; clone size: many; J gene: TRBJ2-7; CDR3 protein: CASSLGLAGGNEQYF; CDR3 DNA: TGTGCCAGCAGCTTAGGCCTAGCGGGAGGAAACGAGCAGTACTTC
D gene: NA; V gene: TRBV29-1; clone size: NA; J gene: TRBJ2-3; CDR3 protein: CSSLRDPGDTQYF; CDR3 DNA: TGCAGCTCACTCCGGGATCCAGGGGATACGCAGTATTTT
D gene: TRBD2; V gene: TRBV4-2; clone size: many; J gene: TRBJ2-3; CDR3 protein: CASSQGAGGTDTQYF; CDR3 DNA: TGTGCCAGCAGCCAGGGAGCGGGGGGGACAGATACGCAGTATTTT
D gene: TRBD1; V gene: TRBV29-1; clone size: NA; J gene: TRBJ1-6; CDR3 protein: CSVLTGGNSPLHF; CDR3 DNA: TGCAGCGTGCTGACAGGGGGCAATTCACCCCTCCACTTT
D gene: TRBD1; V gene: TRBV10-3; clone size: many; J gene: TRBJ2-1; CDR3 protein: CAIDPGQGFNEQFF; CDR3 DNA: TGTGCCATCGACCCGGGACAGGGTTTCAATGAGCAGTTCTTC
D gene: TRBD2; V gene: TRBV28; clone size: few; J gene: TRBJ2-5; CDR3 protein: CASSVPGLATETQYF; CDR3 DNA: TGTGCCAGCAGTGTTCCGGGACTAGCGACAGAGACCCAGTACTTC
D gene: NA; V gene: TRBV4-1; clone size: few; J gene: TRBJ2-5; CDR3 protein: CASSQDGAGRETQYF; CDR3 DNA: TGCGCCAGCAGCCAAGACGGAGCAGGGAGGGAGACCCAGTACTTC
D gene: NA; V gene: TRBV15; clone size: NA; J gene: TRBJ2-2; CDR3 protein: CATSRGADSNTGELFF; CDR3 DNA: TGTGCCACCAGCAGAGGTGCGGACTCGAACACCGGGGAGCTGTTTTTT
D gene: NA; V gene: TRBV7-9; clone size: NA; J gene: TRBJ1-4; CDR3 protein: CASSEGIDEKLFF; CDR3 DNA: TGTGCCAGCTCGGAGGGGATCGATGAAAAACTGTTTTTT
D gene: TRBD2; V gene: TRBV5-1; clone size: NA; J gene: TRBJ2-2; CDR3 protein: CASSWTSGTGELFF; CDR3 DNA: TGCGCCAGCAGCTGGACTAGCGGGACCGGGGAGCTGTTTTTT
D gene: TRBD2; V gene: TRBV5-1; clone size: NA; J gene: TRBJ2-7; CDR3 protein: CASSLARGGHDEQYF; CDR3 DNA: TGCGCCAGCAGCTTGGCCCGGGGGGGCCACGACGAGCAGTACTTC
D gene: TRBD2; V gene: TRBV19; clone size: few; J gene: TRBJ2-1; CDR3 protein: CASSISGGAGNEQFF; CDR3 DNA: TGTGCCAGTAGTATATCGGGGGGGGCGGGAAATGAGCAGTTCTTC
D gene: NA; V gene: TRBV6-5; clone size: few; J gene: TRBJ2-3; CDR3 protein: CASSYQEGLFDTQYF; CDR3 DNA: TGTGCCAGCAGTTACCAGGAGGGGCTTTTCGATACGCAGTATTTT
D gene: NA; V gene: TRBV7-2; clone size: NA; J gene: TRBJ1-1; CDR3 protein: CASVGQSNTEAFF; CDR3 DNA: TGTGCCAGCGTCGGACAGTCGAACACTGAAGCTTTCTTT
D gene: TRBD1; V gene: TRBV7-2; clone size: NA; J gene: TRBJ1-2; CDR3 protein: CASSWDRANYGYTF; CDR3 DNA: TGTGCCAGCAGCTGGGACAGGGCGAACTATGGCTACACCTTC
D gene: NA; V gene: TRBV10-3; clone size: few; J gene: TRBJ2-7; CDR3 protein: CASQPSVALYEQYF; CDR3 DNA: TGTGCCAGCCAGCCATCCGTGGCCCTCTACGAGCAGTACTTC
D gene: TRBD1; V gene: TRBV5-1; clone size: NA; J gene: TRBJ1-5; CDR3 protein: CASSLAPGQGGRGNQPQHF; CDR3 DNA: TGCGCCAGCAGCTTGGCGCCGGGACAGGGAGGCCGTGGCAATCAGCCCCAGCATTTT
D gene: NA; V gene: TRBV28; clone size: few; J gene: TRBJ1-2; CDR3 protein: CASTIPWGDYGYTF; CDR3 DNA: TGTGCCAGCACTATCCCTTGGGGCGACTATGGCTACACCTTC
D gene: TRBD1; V gene: TRBV7-2; clone size: few; J gene: TRBJ1-2; CDR3 protein: CASSPQGQDYGGYTF; CDR3 DNA: TGTGCCAGCAGCCCACAGGGACAGGACTATGGCGGCTACACCTTC
D gene: NA; V gene: TRBV5-6; clone size: many; J gene: TRBJ2-2; CDR3 protein: CASSRTENTGELFF; CDR3 DNA: TGTGCCAGCAGCCGGACAGAGAACACCGGGGAGCTGTTTTTT
D gene: TRBD2; V gene: TRBV12-3/TRBV12-4; clone size: NA; J gene: TRBJ2-3; CDR3 protein: CASSIAGLSTDTQYF; CDR3 DNA: TGTGCCAGCAGTATAGCGGGGCTAAGCACAGATACGCAGTATTTT